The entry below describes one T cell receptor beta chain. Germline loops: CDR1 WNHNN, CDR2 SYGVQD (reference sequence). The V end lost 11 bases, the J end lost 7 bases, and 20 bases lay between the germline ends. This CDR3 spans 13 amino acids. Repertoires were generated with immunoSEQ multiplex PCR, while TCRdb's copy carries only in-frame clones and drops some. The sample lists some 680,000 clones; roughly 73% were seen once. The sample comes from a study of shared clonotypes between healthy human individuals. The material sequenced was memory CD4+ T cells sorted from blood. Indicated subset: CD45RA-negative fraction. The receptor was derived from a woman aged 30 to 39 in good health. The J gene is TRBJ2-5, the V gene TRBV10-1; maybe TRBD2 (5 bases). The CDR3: CAVSGVGDGTQYF. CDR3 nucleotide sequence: TGCGCCGTCTCGGGCGTGGGAGACGGGACCCAGTACTTC.